This TCR beta chain stems from a study of shared clonotypes between healthy human individuals. The study's findings and limits: Relative to clonotypes present in all four donors, those not shared had lower generation probabilities.

Negatively enriched CD4+ T cells were divided by CD45RA into naive and memory. Researchers divided each subset's genomic DNA evenly across several immunoSEQ plates. How the authors handled the data: Sequence data from immunoSEQ were junction-only and lacked quality scores; consequently, filtering differed. Produced via immunoSEQ multiplex PCR; TCRdb's table is partial and in-frame only. That table supplies the V and J calls and clone size; D and trimming were determined from the DNA. The sample has approximately 1,500,000 clones, roughly 96% seen once. Details on this clone: Its antigen is unidentified. Other DNA sequences in the sample encode the same CDR3.

This CDR3 has 14 residues. Trimming took off 3 bases at V and 0 bases at J, with 9 bases between the two ends. From germline, CDR1 is SNHLY and CDR2 FYNNEI. This sequence originates from a man younger than 40 in good health. The sample was naive CD4+ T cells sorted from blood. Subset reported: CD45RA+ positively selected. The rearrangement uses TRBV2 and TRBJ2-7; tentatively, D is TRBD1 (5 bases). CDR3 loop: CASSEQGSSYEQYF. Here the CDR3 DNA reads TGTGCCAGCAGTGAGCAGGGAAGCTCCTACGAGCAGTACTTC.